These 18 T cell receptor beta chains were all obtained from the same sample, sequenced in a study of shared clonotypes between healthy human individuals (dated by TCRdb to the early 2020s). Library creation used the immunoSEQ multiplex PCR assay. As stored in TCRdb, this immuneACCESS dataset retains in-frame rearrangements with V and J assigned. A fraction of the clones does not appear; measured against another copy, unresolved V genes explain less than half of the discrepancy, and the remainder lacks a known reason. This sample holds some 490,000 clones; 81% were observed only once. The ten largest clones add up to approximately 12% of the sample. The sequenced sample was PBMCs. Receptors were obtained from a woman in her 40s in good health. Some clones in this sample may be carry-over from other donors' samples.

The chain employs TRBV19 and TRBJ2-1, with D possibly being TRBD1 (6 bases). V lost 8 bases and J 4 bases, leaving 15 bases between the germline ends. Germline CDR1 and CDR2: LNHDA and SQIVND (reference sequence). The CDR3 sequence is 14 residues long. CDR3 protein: CASSPGQTYNEQFF. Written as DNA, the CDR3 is TGTGCCAGTTCCCCGGGACAAACTTACAATGAGCAGTTCTTC.

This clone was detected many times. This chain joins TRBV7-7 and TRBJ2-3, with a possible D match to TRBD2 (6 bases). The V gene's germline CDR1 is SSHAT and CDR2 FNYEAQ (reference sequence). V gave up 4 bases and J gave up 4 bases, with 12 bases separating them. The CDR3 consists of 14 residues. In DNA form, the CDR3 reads TGTGCCAGCAGCTCGGGAGTTTCTGCAGATACGCAGTATTTT. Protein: CASSSGVSADTQYF.

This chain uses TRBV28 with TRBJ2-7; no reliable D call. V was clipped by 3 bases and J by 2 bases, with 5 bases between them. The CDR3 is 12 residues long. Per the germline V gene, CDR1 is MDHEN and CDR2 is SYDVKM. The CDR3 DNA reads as TGTGCCAGCAGTTTTTATACCTACGAGCAGTACTTC. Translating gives CASSFYTYEQYF.

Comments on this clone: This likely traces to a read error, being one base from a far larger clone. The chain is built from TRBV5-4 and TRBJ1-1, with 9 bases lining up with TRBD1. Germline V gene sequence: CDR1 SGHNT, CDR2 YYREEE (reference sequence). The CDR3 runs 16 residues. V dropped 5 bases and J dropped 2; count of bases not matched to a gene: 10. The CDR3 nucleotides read TGTGCCAGCAGATCGGGGACAGGGCTTTCTAACACTGAAGCTTTCTTT. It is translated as CASRSGTGLSNTEAFF.

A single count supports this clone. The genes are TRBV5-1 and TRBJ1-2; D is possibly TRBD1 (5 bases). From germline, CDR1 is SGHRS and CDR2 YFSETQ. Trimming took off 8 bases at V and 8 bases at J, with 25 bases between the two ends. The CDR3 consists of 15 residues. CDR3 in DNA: TGCGCCAGTCGACGGGACTCGTCGGGGGACGACGGCTACACCTTC. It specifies CASRRDSSGDDGYTF. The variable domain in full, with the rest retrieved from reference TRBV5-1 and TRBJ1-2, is KAGVTQTPRYLIKTRGQQVTLSCSPISGHRSVSWYQQTPGQGLQFLFEYFSETQRNKGNFPGRFSGRQFSNSRSEMNVSTLELGDSALYLCASRRDSSGDDGYTFGSGTRLTVV.

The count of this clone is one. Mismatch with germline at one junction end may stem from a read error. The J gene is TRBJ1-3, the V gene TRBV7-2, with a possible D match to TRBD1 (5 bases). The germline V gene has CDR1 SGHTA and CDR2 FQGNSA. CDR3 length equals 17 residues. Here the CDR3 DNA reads TGTGCCAGCAACTTACGGGGCGGGGCAGACTCTGGAAGCACCATATATTTT. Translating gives CASNLRGGADSGSTIYF.

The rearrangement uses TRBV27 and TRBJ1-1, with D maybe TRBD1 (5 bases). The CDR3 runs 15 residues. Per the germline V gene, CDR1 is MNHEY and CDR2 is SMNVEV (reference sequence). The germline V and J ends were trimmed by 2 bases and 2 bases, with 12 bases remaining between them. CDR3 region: CASSLGGRPNTEAFF. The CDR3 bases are TGTGCCAGCAGTTTAGGGGGGAGACCCAACACTGAAGCTTTCTTT.

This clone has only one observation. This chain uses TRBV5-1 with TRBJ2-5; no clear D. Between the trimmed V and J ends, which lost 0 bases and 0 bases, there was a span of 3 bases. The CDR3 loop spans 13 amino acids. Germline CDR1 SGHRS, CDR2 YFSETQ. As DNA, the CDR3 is TGCGCCAGCAGCTTGGAGTACCAAGAGACCCAGTACTTC. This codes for CASSLEYQETQYF. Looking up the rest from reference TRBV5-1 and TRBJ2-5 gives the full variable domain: KAGVTQTPRYLIKTRGQQVTLSCSPISGHRSVSWYQQTPGQGLQFLFEYFSETQRNKGNFPGRFSGRQFSNSRSEMNVSTLELGDSALYLCASSLEYQETQYFGPGTRLLVL.

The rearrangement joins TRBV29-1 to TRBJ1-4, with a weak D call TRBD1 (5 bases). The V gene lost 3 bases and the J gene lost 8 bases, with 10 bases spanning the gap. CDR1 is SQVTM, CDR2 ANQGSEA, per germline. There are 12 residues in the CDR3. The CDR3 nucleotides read TGCAGCGTTGACAGGGTAGAGGAAAAACTGTTTTTT. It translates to CSVDRVEEKLFF.

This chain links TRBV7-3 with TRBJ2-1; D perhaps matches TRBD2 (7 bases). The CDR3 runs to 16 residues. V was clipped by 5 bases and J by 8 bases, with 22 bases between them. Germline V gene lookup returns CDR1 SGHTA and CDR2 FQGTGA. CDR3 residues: CASSKDGLGGVYEQFF. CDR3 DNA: TGTGCCAGCAGCAAAGACGGACTAGGGGGTGTGTATGAGCAGTTCTTC.

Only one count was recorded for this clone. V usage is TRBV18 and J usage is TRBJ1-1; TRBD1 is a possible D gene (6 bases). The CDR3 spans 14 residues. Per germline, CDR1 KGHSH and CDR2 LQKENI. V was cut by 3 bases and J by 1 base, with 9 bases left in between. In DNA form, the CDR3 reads TGTGCCAGCTCACCCGAAGGGGGGAACACTGAAGCTTTCTTT. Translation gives CASSPEGGNTEAFF.

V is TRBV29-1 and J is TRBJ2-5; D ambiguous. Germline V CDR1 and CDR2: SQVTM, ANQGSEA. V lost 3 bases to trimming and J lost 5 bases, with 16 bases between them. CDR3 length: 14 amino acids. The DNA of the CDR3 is TGCAGCGTTGATCGAACATCCCTTGGGGAGACCCAGTACTTC. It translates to CSVDRTSLGETQYF.

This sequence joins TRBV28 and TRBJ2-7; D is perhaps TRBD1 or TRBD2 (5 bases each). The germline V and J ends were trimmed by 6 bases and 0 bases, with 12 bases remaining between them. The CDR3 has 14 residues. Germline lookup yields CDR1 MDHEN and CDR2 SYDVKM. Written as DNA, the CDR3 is TGTGCCAGCAGACGGGACGTGGTCTCCTACGAGCAGTACTTC. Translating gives CASRRDVVSYEQYF. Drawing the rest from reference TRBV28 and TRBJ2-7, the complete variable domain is DVKVTQSSRYLVKRTGEKVFLECVQDMDHENMFWYRQDPGLGLRLIYFSYDVKMKEKGDIPEGYSVSREKKERFSLILESASTNQTSMYLCASRRDVVSYEQYFGPGTRLTVT.

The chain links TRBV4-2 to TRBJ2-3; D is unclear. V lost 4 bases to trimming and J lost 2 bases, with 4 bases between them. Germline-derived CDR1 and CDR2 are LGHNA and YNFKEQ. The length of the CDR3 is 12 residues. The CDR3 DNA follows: TGTGCCAGCAGCCTTTACACAGATACGCAGTATTTT. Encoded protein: CASSLYTDTQYF.

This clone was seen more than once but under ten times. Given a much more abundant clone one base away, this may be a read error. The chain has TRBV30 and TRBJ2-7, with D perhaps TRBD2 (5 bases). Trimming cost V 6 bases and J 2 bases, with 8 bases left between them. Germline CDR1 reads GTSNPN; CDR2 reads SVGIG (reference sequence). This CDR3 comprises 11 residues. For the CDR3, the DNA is TGTGCCTGTAGCGACACCTACGAGCAGTACTTC. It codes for CACSDTYEQYF.

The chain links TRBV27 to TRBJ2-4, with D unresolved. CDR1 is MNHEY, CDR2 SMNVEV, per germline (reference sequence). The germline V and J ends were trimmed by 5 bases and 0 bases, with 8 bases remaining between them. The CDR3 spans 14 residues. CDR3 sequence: CASSPQLAKNIQYF. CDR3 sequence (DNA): TGTGCCAGCAGTCCACAGCTAGCCAAAAACATTCAGTACTTC.

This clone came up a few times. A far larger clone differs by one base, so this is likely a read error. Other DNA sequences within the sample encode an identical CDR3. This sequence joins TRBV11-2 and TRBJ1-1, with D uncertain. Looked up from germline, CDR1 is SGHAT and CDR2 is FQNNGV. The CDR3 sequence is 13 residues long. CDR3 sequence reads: CASSLGSPTEAFF. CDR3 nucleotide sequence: TGTGCCAGTAGCTTAGGGTCCCCCACTGAAGCTTTCTTT.

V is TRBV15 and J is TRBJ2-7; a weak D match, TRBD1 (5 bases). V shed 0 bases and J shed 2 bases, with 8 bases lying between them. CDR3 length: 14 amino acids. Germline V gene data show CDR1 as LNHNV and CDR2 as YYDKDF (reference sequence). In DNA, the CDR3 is TGTGCCACCAGCAGAGATCCCAGGGCCTACGAGCAGTACTTC. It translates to CATSRDPRAYEQYF.